Each of the 13 T cell receptor beta chains below was sequenced from the same sample in a study of siplizumab effects on memory and regulatory T cells. Some clones are missing from TCRdb's copy, which holds only in-frame ones; the method was immunoSEQ multiplex PCR. Among roughly 40,000 clones listed, roughly 90% were seen once. Sequenced input: naive CD4+ T cells sorted from blood. Receptor source: a human donor in good health.

The chain is built from TRBV6-1 and TRBJ2-3; D perhaps matches TRBD1 (6 bases). CDR1 is MNHNS and CDR2 is SASEGT in the germline V gene. Trimming left V 4 bases short and J 8 bases short, with 13 bases between. This CDR3 has 13 residues. The CDR3 nucleotides are TGTGCCAGCAGTGGACAGGCTTGGGGTACGCAGTATTTT. This encodes CASSGQAWGTQYF.

This rearrangement joins TRBV5-1 to TRBJ2-2, with TRBD1 identical over 8 bases. Germline CDR1 is SGHRS and CDR2 is YFSETQ. Losses at the gene ends were 2 bases for V and 0 bases for J; bases not matched to a gene: 3. The CDR3 sequence is 16 residues long. DNA of the CDR3: TGCGCCAGCAGCTTCAGGACAGGGACGAACACCGGGGAGCTGTTTTTT. It codes for CASSFRTGTNTGELFF.

This chain links TRBV30 with TRBJ2-7; possibly TRBD1 for D (6 bases). The CDR3 consists of 15 residues. Germline V gives CDR1 GTSNPN, CDR2 SVGIG (reference sequence). Trimming removed 2 bases from V and 3 bases from J, with 17 bases in between. CDR3 DNA sequence: TGTGCCTGGAGTTCCCAGGGGACCCTCCGCTACGAGCAGTACTTC. This encodes CAWSSQGTLRYEQYF.

The V gene is TRBV5-1, the J gene TRBJ2-7; D gene unclear. Germline loops: CDR1 SGHRS, CDR2 YFSETQ. The CDR3 runs 14 residues. V lost 1 base and J lost 2, with 10 bases in between. The DNA of the CDR3 is TGCGCCAGCAGCTTGTCCGCACCGACCTACGAGCAGTACTTC. Translation gives CASSLSAPTYEQYF.

The chain carries TRBV5-1 and TRBJ2-7; tentatively, D is TRBD2 (6 bases). This CDR3 is built from 13 residues. Germline V gene data show CDR1 as SGHRS and CDR2 as YFSETQ. Between the trimmed V and J ends, which lost 5 bases and 0 bases, there was a span of 9 bases. As DNA, the CDR3 is TGCGCCAGCAGGTGGGACTCCTCCTACGAGCAGTACTTC. It codes for CASRWDSSYEQYF.

The chain employs TRBV6-5 and TRBJ1-1, with D uncertain. The germline V and J ends were trimmed by 2 bases and 7 bases, with 14 bases remaining between them. Germline V gene lookup returns CDR1 MNHEY and CDR2 SVGAGI. The CDR3 length is 14 residues. CDR3 nucleotide sequence: TGTGCCAGCAGTTACAGCAAGCCAGGCCGTGAAGCTTTCTTT. It specifies CASSYSKPGREAFF.

V usage is TRBV7-2 and J usage is TRBJ2-7, with D unresolved. Trimming removed 1 base from V and 1 base from J, with 5 bases in between. This CDR3 region has 13 residues. Germline V gene sequence: CDR1 SGHTA, CDR2 FQGNSA. The CDR3 protein is CASSLESSYEQYF. The CDR3 bases are TGTGCCAGCAGCTTAGAGAGTTCCTACGAGCAGTACTTC.

The rearrangement joins TRBV7-9 to TRBJ1-1; maybe TRBD1 (6 bases). The CDR3 consists of 16 residues. The germline CDR1 and CDR2 sequences are SEHNR and FQNEAQ (reference sequence). Trimming removed 0 bases at V and 3 bases at J, with 14 bases between. The CDR3 is CASSLAGGRVYTEAFF. The CDR3 DNA follows: TGTGCCAGCAGCTTAGCGGGGGGCAGAGTCTACACTGAAGCTTTCTTT.

The V and J genes are TRBV7-8 and TRBJ1-1; TRBD1 is a possible D gene (6 bases). Germline V gives CDR1 SGHVS, CDR2 FQNEAQ. The germline V and J ends were trimmed by 10 bases and 1 base, with 16 bases remaining between them. CDR3 size: 14 residues. CDR3 DNA: TGTGCCACTCAGGGGCAGCGACAGAACACTGAAGCTTTCTTT. Its translation: CATQGQRQNTEAFF.

The chain is built from TRBV11-1 and TRBJ2-5, with TRBD1 matching over 8 bases. The germline gives CDR1 SGHAT, CDR2 FQDESV (reference sequence). Trimming took 4 bases from V and 1 from J; bases not matched to a gene: 2. The length of the CDR3 is 14 residues. As DNA, the CDR3 is TGTGCCAGCAGCTCCGGACAGGGCCAAGAGACCCAGTACTTC. This gives the protein CASSSGQGQETQYF. Using reference TRBV11-1 and TRBJ2-5 for the parts outside the CDR3, the full variable domain is EAEVAQSPRYKITEKSQAVAFWCDPISGHATLYWYRQILGQGPELLVQFQDESVVDDSQLPKDRFSAERLKGVDSTLKIQPAELGDSAMYLCASSSGQGQETQYFGPGTRLLVL.

Of note for this clone: Within the sample, other DNA sequences also encode this same CDR3. V gene TRBV5-1 combines with J gene TRBJ1-3; unclear D gene. The V gene's germline CDR1 is SGHRS and CDR2 YFSETQ. Deletions cut 0 bases from V and 4 bases from J, with 8 bases between. The CDR3 extends over 14 amino acids. The CDR3 DNA is TGCGCCAGCAGCTTGGTCGGGGTCGGAAACACCATATATTTT. Protein: CASSLVGVGNTIYF.

The V and J genes are TRBV18 and TRBJ2-7; a possible D gene is TRBD1 (5 bases). V was pared by 5 bases and J by 3 bases, with 8 bases between. Germline-derived CDR1 and CDR2 are KGHSH and LQKENI. CDR3 length: 12 amino acids. In DNA, the CDR3 is TGTGCCAGCTCATTGACAGACTACGAGCAGTACTTC. Its protein product is CASSLTDYEQYF.

The chain carries TRBV29-1 and TRBJ2-4, with D possibly being TRBD1 (5 bases). Germline V lookup: CDR1 SQVTM, CDR2 ANQGSEA. The CDR3 contains 14 residues. V dropped 4 bases and J dropped 0 bases, with 10 bases sitting between them. This CDR3 reads CSVGAGLAKNIQYF. In nucleotides, the CDR3 is TGCAGCGTTGGGGCAGGGTTAGCCAAAAACATTCAGTACTTC. Complete variable domain (other parts from reference TRBV29-1 and TRBJ2-4): SAVISQKPSRDICQRGTSLTIQCQVDSQVTMMFWYRQQPGQSLTLIATANQGSEATYESGFVIDKFPISRPNLTFSTLTVSNMSPEDSSIYLCSVGAGLAKNIQYFGAGTRLSVL.